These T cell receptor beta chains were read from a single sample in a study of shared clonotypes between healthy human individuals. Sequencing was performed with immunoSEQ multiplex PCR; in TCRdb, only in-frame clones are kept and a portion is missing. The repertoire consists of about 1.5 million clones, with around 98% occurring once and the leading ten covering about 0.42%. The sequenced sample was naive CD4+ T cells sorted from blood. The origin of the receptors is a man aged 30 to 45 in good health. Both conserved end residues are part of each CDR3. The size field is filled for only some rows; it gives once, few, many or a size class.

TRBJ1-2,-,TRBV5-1,CASSLGTGAYGYTF
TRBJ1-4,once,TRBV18,CASSPRVATNEKLFF
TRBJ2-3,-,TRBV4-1,CASSQVRVAGARVLGDTQYF
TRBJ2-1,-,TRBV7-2,CASRSSGYNEQFF
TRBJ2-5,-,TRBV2,CASSEPQGSQTQYF
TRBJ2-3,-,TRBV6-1,CAIRTGTDTQYF
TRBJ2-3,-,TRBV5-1,CASSQTSRMTDTQYF
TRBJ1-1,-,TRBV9,CASSVIEGGEAFF
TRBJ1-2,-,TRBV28,CASSFARGGGYTF
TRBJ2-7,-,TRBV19,CASSIQTGSYEQYF
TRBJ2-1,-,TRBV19,CASSIVAGADHNEQFF
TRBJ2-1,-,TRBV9,CASTYSGTPDEQFF
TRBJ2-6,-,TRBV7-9,CASSLHMQGRSGANVLTF
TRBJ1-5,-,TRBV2,CASSGPGGPNQPQHF
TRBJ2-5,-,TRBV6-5,CASSYSTGGEETQYF
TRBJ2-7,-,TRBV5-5,CASSLEGTHEQYF
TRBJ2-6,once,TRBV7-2,CASSPRGLTTPGANVLTF
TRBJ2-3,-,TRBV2,CASTEWREVTDTQYF
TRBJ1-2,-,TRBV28,CASSSARVGYTF
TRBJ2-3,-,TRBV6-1,CASRRESTDTQYF
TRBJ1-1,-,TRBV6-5,CASSNAGGTEAFF
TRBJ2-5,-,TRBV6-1,CASRGTVQETQYF
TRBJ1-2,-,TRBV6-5,CASSSGFSNGYTF
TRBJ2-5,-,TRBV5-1,CASSLRQLKETQYF
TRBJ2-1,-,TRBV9,CASSTDVSILRFF
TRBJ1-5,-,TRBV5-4,CASSLEGGLNQPQHF
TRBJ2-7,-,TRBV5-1,CASSLRSKSYEQYF
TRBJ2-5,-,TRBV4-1,CASSSTGTSETQYF
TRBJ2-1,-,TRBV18,CASSSTGLALSSSYNEQFF
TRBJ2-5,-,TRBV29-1,CSARGTSGTQETQYF
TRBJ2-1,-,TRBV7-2,CASSLDSGSYNEQFF
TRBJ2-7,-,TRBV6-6,CASSYSGGTSSYEQYF
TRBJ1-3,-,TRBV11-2,CASSPTASGNTIYF
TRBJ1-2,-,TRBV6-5,CASRQTGGYGYTF
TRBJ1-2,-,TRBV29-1,CSVGEGTGGQDAYGYTF
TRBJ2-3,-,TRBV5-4,CASRPWTGVTDTQYF
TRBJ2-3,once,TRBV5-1,CASSLAEAGTQYF
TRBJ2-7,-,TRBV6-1,CASSVRKGEQYF
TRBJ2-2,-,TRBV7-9,CASSKTSGRRTGELFF
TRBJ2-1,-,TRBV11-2,CASSLAVRGEQFF
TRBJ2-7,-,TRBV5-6,CASSLGPRTREYF
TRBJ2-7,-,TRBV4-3,CASSQDQGQGFMYEQYF
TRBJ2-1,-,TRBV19,CASSIQSGPYNEQFF